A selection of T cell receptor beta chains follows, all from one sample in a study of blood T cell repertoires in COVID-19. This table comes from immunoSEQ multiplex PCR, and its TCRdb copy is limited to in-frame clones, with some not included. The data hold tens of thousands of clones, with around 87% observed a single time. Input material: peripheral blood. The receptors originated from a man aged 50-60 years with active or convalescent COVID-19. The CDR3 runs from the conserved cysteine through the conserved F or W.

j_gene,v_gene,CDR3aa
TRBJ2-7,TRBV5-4,CASSVGLAGGEQYF
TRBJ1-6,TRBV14,CASSQERRLAGWSPLHF
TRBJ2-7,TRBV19,CASSIALLTSSRNEQYF
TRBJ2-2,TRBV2,CASSSRDRRDTGELFF
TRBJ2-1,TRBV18,CASSPRVTSGVNEQFF
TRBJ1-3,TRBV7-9,CASSSVRTGAGNTIYF
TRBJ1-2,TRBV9,CASSASLEGVNYGYTF
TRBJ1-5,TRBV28,CASSTPGQTYQPQHF
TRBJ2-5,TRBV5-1,CASSLVAGAIQETQYF
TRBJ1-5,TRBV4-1,CASSPGGMQGDQPQHF
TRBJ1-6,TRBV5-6,CASRPAVGSPLHF
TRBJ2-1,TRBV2,CASSGRLEYNEQFF
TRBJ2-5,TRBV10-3,CAIKSGDRVGETQYF
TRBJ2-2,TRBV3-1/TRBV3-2,CASSHSSVAGPKNTGELFF
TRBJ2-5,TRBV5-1,CASSWVASGSSGETQYF
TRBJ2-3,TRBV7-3,CASSFIGGAGDTQYF
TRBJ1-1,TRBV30,CAWNRGLENTEAFF
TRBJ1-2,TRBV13,CASSLGTGYGYTF